This T cell receptor (beta chain) derives from a study of blood T cell repertoires in COVID-19. Study-wide background: Sites across the United States, Italy and Spain contributed samples from acute and convalescent COVID-19. T cells, B-cell-depleted T cells, or PBMCs provided the cDNA or gDNA that served as material.

V was cut by 2 bases and J by 8 bases, with 10 bases left in between. There are 14 residues in the CDR3. Germline V gene data show CDR1 as SEHNR and CDR2 as FQNEAQ (reference sequence). Under the authors' procedure: For nucleated cells, counts were estimated from reference gene primer amplification. The data were produced by immunoSEQ multiplex PCR, yet TCRdb's version contains in-frame clones alone and is incomplete. V and J calls and clone size are as listed in that table; D and trimming were resolved from the DNA. In the table there are 260,000 or so clones, approximately 91% of which are singletons.

Sample: peripheral blood. This clonotype originated in a man aged 18 to 29 with active or convalescent COVID-19. The J gene is TRBJ1-6, the V gene TRBV7-9; D gene ambiguous. CDR3 sequence: CASSLLLADSPLHF. Here the CDR3 DNA reads TGTGCCAGCAGCTTACTCCTCGCGGATTCACCCCTCCACTTT.